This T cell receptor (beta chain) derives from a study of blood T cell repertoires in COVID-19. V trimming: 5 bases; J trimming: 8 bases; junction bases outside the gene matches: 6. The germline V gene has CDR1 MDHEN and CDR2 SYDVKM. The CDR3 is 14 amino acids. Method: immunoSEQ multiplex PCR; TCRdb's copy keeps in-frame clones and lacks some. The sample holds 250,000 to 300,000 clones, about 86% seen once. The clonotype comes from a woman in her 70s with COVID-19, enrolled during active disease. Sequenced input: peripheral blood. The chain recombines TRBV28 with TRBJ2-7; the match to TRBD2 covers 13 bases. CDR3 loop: CASSPGTSGAQQYF. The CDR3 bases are TGTGCCAGCAGTCCAGGGACTAGCGGGGCCCAGCAGTACTTC.